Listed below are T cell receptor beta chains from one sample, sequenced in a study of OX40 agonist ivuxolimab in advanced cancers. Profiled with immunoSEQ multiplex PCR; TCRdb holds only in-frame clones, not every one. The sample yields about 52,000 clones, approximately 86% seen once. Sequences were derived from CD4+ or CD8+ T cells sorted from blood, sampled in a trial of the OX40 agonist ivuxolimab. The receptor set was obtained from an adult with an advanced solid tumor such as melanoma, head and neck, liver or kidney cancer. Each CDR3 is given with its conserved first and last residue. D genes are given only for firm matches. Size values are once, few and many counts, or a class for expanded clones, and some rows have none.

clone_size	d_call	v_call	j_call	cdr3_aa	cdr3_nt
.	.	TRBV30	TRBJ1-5	CAWRGEGHNQPQHF	TGTGCCTGGAGGGGGGAAGGCCACAATCAGCCCCAGCATTTT
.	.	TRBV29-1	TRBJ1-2	CSVVEVTAYNYGYTF	TGCAGCGTTGTAGAGGTCACAGCGTATAACTATGGCTACACCTTC
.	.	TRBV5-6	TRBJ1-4	CASSLENEKLFF	TGTGCCAGCAGCTTAGAAAATGAAAAACTGTTTTTT
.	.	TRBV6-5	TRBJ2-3	CASSPGEDTQYF	TGTGCCAGCAGCCCAGGGGAAGATACGCAGTATTTT
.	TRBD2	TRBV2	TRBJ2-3	CAGSPSGAGDTQYF	TGTGCCGGGTCCCCTAGCGGGGCGGGAGATACGCAGTATTTT
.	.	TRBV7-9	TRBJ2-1	CASSLASGYPNEQFF	TGTGCCAGCAGCTTAGCAAGCGGTTATCCCAATGAGCAGTTCTTC
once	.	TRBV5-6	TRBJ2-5	CASSFLGMERIETQYF	TGTGCCAGCAGCTTCTTGGGGATGGAAAGGATAGAGACCCAGTACTTC
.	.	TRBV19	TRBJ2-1	CASSIAEGRLVDNEQFF	TGTGCCAGTAGTATAGCCGAGGGGAGGCTAGTCGACAATGAGCAGTTCTTC
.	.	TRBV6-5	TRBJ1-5	CASSYSTGDSNQPQHF	TGTGCCAGCAGTTACTCGACTGGAGATAGCAATCAGCCCCAGCATTTT
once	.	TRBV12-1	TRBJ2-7	CASKTGGKVKSYEQYF	TGTGCCAGCAAAACAGGGGGTAAGGTTAAATCCTACGAGCAGTACTTC
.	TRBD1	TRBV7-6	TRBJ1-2	CASSPGGAGYGYTF	TGTGCCAGCAGCCCAGGGGGCGCGGGCTATGGCTACACCTTC
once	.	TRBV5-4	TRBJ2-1	CASRPPGQQYNEQFF	TGTGCCAGCAGGCCGCCGGGACAACAATACAATGAGCAGTTCTTC
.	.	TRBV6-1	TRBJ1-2	CASSQNYGYTF	TGTGCCAGCAGTCAGAACTATGGCTACACCTTC
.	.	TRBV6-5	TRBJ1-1	CASSFQVTEAFF	TGTGCCAGCAGTTTCCAAGTCACGGAAGCTTTCTTT
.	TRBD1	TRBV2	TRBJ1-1	CASSEVGQGWGNTEAFF	TGTGCCAGCAGTGAAGTGGGACAGGGATGGGGGAACACTGAAGCTTTCTTT
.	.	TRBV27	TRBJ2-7	CASSLSAGEWANEQYF	TGTGCCAGCAGTTTATCGGCCGGGGAATGGGCGAACGAGCAGTACTTC
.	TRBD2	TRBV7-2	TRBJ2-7	CASSPGGGSEQYF	TGTGCCAGCAGCCCGGGCGGGGGGTCCGAGCAGTACTTC
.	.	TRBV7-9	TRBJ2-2	CASSPGGGELFF	TGTGCCAGCAGCCCCGGGGGAGGGGAGCTGTTTTTT
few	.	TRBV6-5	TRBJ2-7	CASSRDSPYEQYF	TGTGCCAGCAGTAGAGACAGCCCCTACGAGCAGTACTTC
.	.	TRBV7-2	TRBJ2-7	CASSLGLSYEQYF	TGTGCCAGCAGCTTAGGGCTCTCCTACGAGCAGTACTTC
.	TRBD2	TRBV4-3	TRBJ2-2	CASSLGRGRGELFF	TGCGCCAGCAGCCTCGGGAGGGGAAGGGGGGAGCTGTTTTTT
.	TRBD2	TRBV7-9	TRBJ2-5	CASRTSGGPQETQYF	TGTGCCAGCAGGACTAGCGGGGGCCCTCAAGAGACCCAGTACTTC
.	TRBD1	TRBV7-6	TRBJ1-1	CASSSYTDRVETEAFF	TGTGCCAGCAGCTCCTACACAGACAGGGTAGAGACTGAAGCTTTCTTT
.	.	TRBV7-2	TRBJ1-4	CASSLAGRPNEKLFF	TGTGCCAGCAGCTTGGCGGGGCGGCCTAATGAAAAACTGTTTTTT
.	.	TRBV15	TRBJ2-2	CATSRARDETGELFF	TGTGCCACCAGCAGAGCCAGGGACGAGACCGGGGAGCTGTTTTTT
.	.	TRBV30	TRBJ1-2	CAWSVIPQGRDANYGYTF	TGTGCCTGGAGTGTAATCCCTCAGGGTAGGGATGCTAACTATGGCTACACCTTC
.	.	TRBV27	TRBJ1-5	CASSLSRTQPQHF	TGTGCCAGCAGTTTATCAAGGACTCAGCCCCAGCATTTT
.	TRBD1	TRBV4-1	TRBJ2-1	CASSQHTLDRGENEQFF	TGCGCCAGCAGCCAACATACCCTGGACAGGGGTGAGAATGAGCAGTTCTTC
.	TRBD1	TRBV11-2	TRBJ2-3	CASSSEPTGAYTDTQYF	TGTGCCAGCAGCTCGGAACCGACAGGGGCCTACACAGATACGCAGTATTTT
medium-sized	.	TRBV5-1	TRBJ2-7	CASSLARGLSSYEQYF	TGCGCCAGCAGCTTGGCCCGGGGGCTCTCGTCCTACGAGCAGTACTTC
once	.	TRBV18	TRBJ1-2	CASSPPGDFTNYGYTF	TGTGCCAGCTCACCCCCGGGAGACTTCACTAACTATGGCTACACCTTC
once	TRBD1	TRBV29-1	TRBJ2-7	CSVEKAGGNYEQYF	TGCAGCGTTGAAAAGGCAGGGGGAAATTACGAGCAGTACTTC
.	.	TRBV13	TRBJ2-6	CASSGQDLPGPGQSSGANVLTF	TGTGCCAGCAGCGGTCAGGACCTGCCGGGGCCAGGCCAATCCTCTGGGGCCAACGTCCTGACTTTC
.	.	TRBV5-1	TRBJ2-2	CASSLGASVGELFF	TGCGCCAGCAGCTTGGGAGCTAGCGTCGGGGAGCTGTTTTTT
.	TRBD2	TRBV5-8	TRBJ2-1	CASSSSGSGGTSSYNEQFF	TGTGCCAGCAGCTCCTCGGGGAGCGGGGGCACCAGCTCCTACAATGAGCAGTTCTTC
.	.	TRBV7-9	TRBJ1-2	CASSMGIYGYTF	TGTGCCAGCAGCATGGGGATCTATGGCTACACCTTC
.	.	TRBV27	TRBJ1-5	CASSPGALPQPQHF	TGTGCCAGCAGCCCCGGCGCGCTTCCTCAGCCCCAGCATTTT
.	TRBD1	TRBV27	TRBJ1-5	CASSTGGGFSNQPQHF	TGTGCCAGCTCTACAGGAGGGGGCTTCAGCAATCAGCCCCAGCATTTT
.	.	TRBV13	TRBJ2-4	CASSLGQTKNIQYF	TGTGCCAGCAGCTTGGGACAAACCAAAAACATTCAGTACTTC
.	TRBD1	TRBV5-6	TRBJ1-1	CASSPSGTGGYSTEAFF	TGTGCCAGCAGCCCCTCCGGTACAGGGGGCTATAGCACTGAGGCTTTCTTT
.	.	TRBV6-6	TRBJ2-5	CASTPTSPKETQYF	TGTGCCAGCACCCCGACAAGTCCGAAAGAGACCCAGTACTTC
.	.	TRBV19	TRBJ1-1	CASSIGVMRGSNTEAFF	TGTGCCAGTAGTATAGGGGTAATGCGGGGCTCGAACACTGAAGCTTTCTTT
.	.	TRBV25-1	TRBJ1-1	CASSFGTVNTEAFF	TGTGCCAGCAGTTTTGGGACGGTGAACACTGAAGCTTTCTTT
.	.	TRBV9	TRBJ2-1	CASSVSGTQGGNNEQFF	TGTGCCAGCAGCGTCTCAGGAACCCAGGGGGGAAACAATGAGCAGTTCTTC
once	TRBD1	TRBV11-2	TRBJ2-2	CASSLDSWGTGEPGELFF	TGTGCCAGCAGCTTAGATTCGTGGGGGACAGGGGAACCCGGGGAGCTGTTTTTT
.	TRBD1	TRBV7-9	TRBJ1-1	CASSSTGTGLMNTEAFF	TGTGCCAGCAGCTCTACCGGGACAGGGCTCATGAACACTGAAGCTTTCTTT
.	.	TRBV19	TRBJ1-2	CASSWRGWEYGYTF	TGTGCCAGTAGTTGGCGGGGTTGGGAGTATGGCTACACCTTC
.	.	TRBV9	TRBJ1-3	CASSVGRQAGNTIYF	TGTGCCAGCAGCGTAGGTCGACAGGCTGGAAACACCATATATTTT
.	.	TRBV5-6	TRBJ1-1	CASSLETTGSTEAFF	TGTGCCAGCAGCTTAGAGACAACAGGGTCCACTGAAGCTTTCTTT
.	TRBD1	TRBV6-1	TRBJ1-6	CASSDTGGRVNSPLHF	TGTGCCAGCAGTGATACAGGGGGCAGAGTTAATTCACCCCTCCACTTT
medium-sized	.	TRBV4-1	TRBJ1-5	CASSQEGGSQPQHF	TGCGCCAGCAGCCAAGAGGGAGGGAGTCAGCCCCAGCATTTT